This T cell receptor beta chain was obtained from a study of CD8+CD57+ T cells in acquired aplastic anemia. It was patients with CD8+CD57+ cell expansion by flow cytometry who were chosen for sequencing. TCR beta VDJ combinations and CDR3 sequences were profiled from genomic DNA. In TCRdb, the reads were re-called with MiXCR into one record per CDR3 protein. The sample has around 150,000 distinct CDR3 sequences; around 48% are singletons. This clonotype was counted at least ten times. Trimming stripped 1 base from V and 0 bases from J, with 12 bases between. The CDR3 covers 16 residues. V usage is TRBV12-3 or TRBV12-4 and J usage is TRBJ2-5, with D tentatively TRBD2 (6 bases). The receptor comes from a human donor with aplastic anemia. The material sequenced was sorted CD4+, CD8+, or CD8+CD57+ T cells (not recorded which) from PBMCs. CDR3 nucleotides: TGTGCCAGCAGTTTAGGGGGACTGGGGTACCAAGAGACCCAGTACTTC. Its translation: CASSLGGLGYQETQYF.